These T cell receptor beta chains were read from a single sample in a study of shared clonotypes between healthy human individuals. Some clones are missing from TCRdb's copy, which holds only in-frame ones; the method was immunoSEQ multiplex PCR. Found here are a few million clones, just under 95% of them singletons; the top ten hold 0.3% to 0.45%. Source material: naive CD4+ T cells from PBMCs. The receptors originated from a man aged 18 to 29 in good health. Some clones in this sample may be carry-over from other donors' samples. The CDR3 runs from the conserved cysteine through the conserved F or W. D genes are given only for firm matches. Clone size is shown for a subset of rows, as once, few, many or a class of expanded clone.

>NA|TRBV19|TRBJ2-2|NA
TGTGCCAGTAGTTCCTACAGGGCTGGGTCCGGGGAGCTGTTTTTT
CASSSYRAGSGELFF
>NA|TRBV28|TRBJ2-5|NA
TGTGCCACAGGGGGGGGGATTTTGCGGACCCAGTACTTC
CATGGGILRTQYF
>TRBD2|TRBV9|TRBJ2-1|NA
TGTGCCAGCAGCACTAGTGGGCTAGCGGGAGGGGGGTCTGAGCAGTTCTTC
CASSTSGLAGGGSEQFF
>NA|TRBV10-3|TRBJ2-7|NA
TGTGCCATTCGGCAGGGGGGATCCTCCTACGAGCAGTACTTC
CAIRQGGSSYEQYF
>TRBD1|TRBV6-1|TRBJ2-3|NA
TGTGCCAGCAACCACAGGGGGGAGGCAGATACGCAGTATTTT
CASNHRGEADTQYF
>NA|TRBV5-1|TRBJ2-5|NA
TGCGCCAGCAGCTTGGGGGAATGGGGACAGACCCAGTACTTC
CASSLGEWGQTQYF
>TRBD1|TRBV6-1|TRBJ1-5|NA
TGTGCCAGCAGTGACTCGGGACAGGGTGTTCAGCCCCAGCATTTT
CASSDSGQGVQPQHF
>NA|TRBV5-6|TRBJ1-1|NA
TGTGCCAGCAGCGATTGGGGGCAGCTTCTGACGGAAAACACTGAAGCTTTCTTT
CASSDWGQLLTENTEAFF
>NA|TRBV6-5|TRBJ1-1|NA
TGTGCCAGCAGTCCCCTTTATATGAACACTGAAGCTTTCTTT
CASSPLYMNTEAFF
>NA|TRBV25-1|TRBJ2-3|NA
TGTGCCAGCAGTGAACGATCCCAGGGAGAGTGGGTAGATACGCAGTATTTT
CASSERSQGEWVDTQYF
>TRBD1|TRBV5-1|TRBJ1-1|NA
TGCGCCAGCAGCTTAACAGGGGAGGTCGGTATCGCTGAAGCTTTCTTT
CASSLTGEVGIAEAFF
>NA|TRBV7-2|TRBJ2-2|NA
TGTGCCAGCAGCTCCCCGGGGCTCCGGGAGCTGTTTTTT
CASSSPGLRELFF
>NA|TRBV2|TRBJ2-7|NA
TGTGCCAGCAGGCCAGTGAGCTCCTACGAGCAGTACTTC
CASRPVSSYEQYF
>TRBD1|TRBV6-6|TRBJ2-7|NA
TGTGCCAGCAGTGCCCGGGACAGCAGCTACGAGCAGTACTTC
CASSARDSSYEQYF
>NA|TRBV5-1|TRBJ1-2|NA
TGCGCCAGCAGCTTTGACAGGACAGCGGGGTATGGCTACACCTTC
CASSFDRTAGYGYTF
>NA|TRBV6-5|TRBJ2-7|NA
TGTGCCAGCAGTTACTCTACAGGGAGTGTGGACGAGCAGTACTTC
CASSYSTGSVDEQYF
>NA|TRBV10-1|TRBJ2-2|NA
TGCGCCAGCAGTGAATCGGGGCGAGGGGGGGAGCTGTTTTTT
CASSESGRGGELFF
>TRBD1|TRBV9|TRBJ1-3|few
TGTGCCAGCAGCGCTGGACAGGTTTTCTCTGGAAACACCATATATTTT
CASSAGQVFSGNTIYF
>NA|TRBV27|TRBJ2-3|NA
TGTGCCAGCAGTTTATTGATCCGATCCACAGATACGCAGTATTTT
CASSLLIRSTDTQYF
>NA|TRBV2|TRBJ2-5|NA
TGTGCCAGCAGTGACGACAGCTCAGCGGAGACCCAGTACTTC
CASSDDSSAETQYF
>TRBD1|TRBV15|TRBJ1-1|NA
TGTGCCACCAGCCAGAGGCTTGACAGGGTGGACACTGAAGCTTTCTTT
CATSQRLDRVDTEAFF
>TRBD2|TRBV5-4|TRBJ2-4|NA
TGTGCCAGCAGCCGGGGGCCGGGACTAGCGGGATATAATGAGTACTTC
CASSRGPGLAGYNEYF
>NA|TRBV7-9|TRBJ1-1|NA
TGTGCCAGCAGCTCTTTGATGCGGGGGGCGCAACCTGAAGCTTTCTTT
CASSSLMRGAQPEAFF
>NA|TRBV29-1|TRBJ2-1|NA
TGCAGCGTTATGGAGACGACGATGGAGCAGTTCTTC
CSVMETTMEQFF
>NA|TRBV28|TRBJ1-2|NA
TGTGCCAGCAGTTTATCACAGGGATGGGGCTACACCTTC
CASSLSQGWGYTF
>TRBD1|TRBV7-2|TRBJ1-2|NA
TGTGCCAGCAGCCGCCGGACAGGGGGCGGCTACACCTTC
CASSRRTGGGYTF
>TRBD1|TRBV7-3|TRBJ1-1|NA
TGTGCCAGCAGCTTAGAGGGGGCGAGGAACACTGAAGCTTTCTTT
CASSLEGARNTEAFF
>TRBD2|TRBV29-1|TRBJ2-3|NA
TGCAGCGTCACCATAGCGGGAGTGGGGTCAGATACGCAGTATTTT
CSVTIAGVGSDTQYF
>TRBD2|TRBV19|TRBJ2-7|NA
TGTGCCAGTAGTATCGCCCAGCGGGGGTACGAGCAGTACTTC
CASSIAQRGYEQYF
>TRBD1|TRBV4-1|TRBJ2-7|NA
TGCGCCAGCAGCCACACGTCGCTCGGGACAGGGGGGTACGAGCAGTACTTC
CASSHTSLGTGGYEQYF
>NA|TRBV21-1|TRBJ2-7|NA
TGTGCCAGCGAGCGTGAGGGACACCGCTACGAGCAGTACTTC
CASEREGHRYEQYF